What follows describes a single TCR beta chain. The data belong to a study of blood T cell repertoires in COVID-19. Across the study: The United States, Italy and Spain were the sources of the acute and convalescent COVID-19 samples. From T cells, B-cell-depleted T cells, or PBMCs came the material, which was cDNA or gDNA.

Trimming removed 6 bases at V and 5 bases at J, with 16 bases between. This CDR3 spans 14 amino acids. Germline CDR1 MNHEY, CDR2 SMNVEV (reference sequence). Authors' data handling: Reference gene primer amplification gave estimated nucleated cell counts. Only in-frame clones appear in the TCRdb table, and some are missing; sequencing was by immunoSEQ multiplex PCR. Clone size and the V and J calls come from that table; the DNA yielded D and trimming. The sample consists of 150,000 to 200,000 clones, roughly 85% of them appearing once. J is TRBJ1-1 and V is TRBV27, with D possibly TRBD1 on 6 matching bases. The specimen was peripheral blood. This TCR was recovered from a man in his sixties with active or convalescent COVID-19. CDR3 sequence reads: CASSLGRGGTEAFF. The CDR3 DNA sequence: TGTGCCAGCAGCCTGGGGAGGGGGGGGACTGAAGCTTTCTTT.